This is a list of T cell receptor beta chains from one sample in a study of blood T cell repertoires in COVID-19. Generated by immunoSEQ multiplex PCR, the TCRdb table keeps only in-frame clones and is missing some. Of 300,000 or so clones in the sample, more than 70% were seen once. The sample was peripheral blood. All receptors come from a woman between 50 and 59 years old who had recovered from COVID-19. Both conserved end residues are part of each CDR3. A D gene is named only where the DNA matches it firmly. Expanded clones are given a class, and other clones once, few, many or no size at all.

clone size	D gene	V gene	J gene	CDR3 protein	CDR3 DNA
.	TRBD2	TRBV2	TRBJ2-3	CASSEQGGRAGDTQYF	TGTGCCAGCAGTGAACAAGGCGGGAGGGCCGGAGATACGCAGTATTTT
.	.	TRBV28	TRBJ2-3	CASSPMGGGGTDTQYF	TGTGCCAGCAGTCCCATGGGGGGAGGGGGAACAGATACGCAGTATTTT
.	.	TRBV11-2	TRBJ1-1	CASSLDRGGFTEAFF	TGTGCCAGCAGCTTAGATCGGGGGGGTTTCACTGAAGCTTTCTTT
.	.	TRBV11-2	TRBJ1-2	CASSFYSLESTF	TGTGCCAGCAGCTTTTACTCTCTAGAGAGCACCTTC
.	TRBD2	TRBV7-2	TRBJ2-7	CASSPGLAGVPYEQYF	TGTGCCAGCAGCCCCGGACTAGCGGGAGTACCCTACGAGCAGTACTTC
.	.	TRBV28	TRBJ2-1	CASSPNYEQFF	TGTGCCAGCAGTCCAAATTATGAGCAGTTCTTC
.	.	TRBV18	TRBJ1-4	CASSTWGRQGEKLFF	TGTGCCAGCTCAACCTGGGGGCGTCAGGGTGAAAAACTGTTTTTT
.	TRBD1	TRBV29-1	TRBJ1-1	CSGGQGGNTEAFF	TGCAGCGGGGGACAGGGTGGGAACACTGAAGCTTTCTTT
.	.	TRBV29-1	TRBJ2-2	CSAVGGSLTGELFF	TGCAGCGCTGTAGGCGGGTCTTTAACCGGGGAGCTGTTTTTT
.	.	TRBV19	TRBJ2-1	CASSRGPFGDEQFF	TGTGCCAGTAGTAGAGGGCCCTTTGGGGATGAGCAGTTCTTC
once	.	TRBV25-1	TRBJ2-3	CASSTPGTDTQYF	TGTGCCAGCAGCACTCCGGGCACAGATACGCAGTATTTT
.	.	TRBV10-3	TRBJ2-5	CATRIREKETQYF	TGTGCCACCCGTATTCGGGAGAAAGAGACCCAGTACTTC
.	.	TRBV5-1	TRBJ2-7	CASSFDSYEQYF	TGCGCCAGCAGCTTCGACAGCTACGAGCAGTACTTC
.	.	TRBV12-5	TRBJ2-5	CASARAGPQETQYF	TGTGCTAGTGCCCGGGCGGGGCCTCAAGAGACCCAGTACTTC
.	TRBD1	TRBV19	TRBJ2-1	CASSISGQGNEQFF	TGTGCCAGTAGTATTTCTGGACAGGGCAATGAGCAGTTCTTC
.	TRBD2	TRBV25-1	TRBJ2-5	CASSEVGGGNQETQYF	TGTGCCAGCAGTGAAGTAGGCGGGGGAAACCAAGAGACCCAGTACTTC
.	.	TRBV28	TRBJ2-7	CASRPRPARGTYEQYF	TGTGCCAGCAGACCACGGCCGGCCAGGGGCACCTACGAGCAGTACTTC
.	.	TRBV9	TRBJ2-2	CASRWTDNTGELFF	TGTGCCAGCAGGTGGACAGACAACACCGGGGAGCTGTTTTTT
.	.	TRBV4-2	TRBJ1-4	CASSQDVDGSEKLFF	TGTGCCAGCAGCCAAGACGTAGACGGGAGTGAAAAACTGTTTTTT
.	.	TRBV11-3	TRBJ2-3	CASSFGGSTDTQYF	TGTGCCAGCAGCTTCGGGGGTAGCACAGATACGCAGTATTTT
.	.	TRBV6-5	TRBJ1-4	CASSYFGAAYEKLFF	TGTGCCAGCAGTTACTTTGGGGCGGCCTATGAAAAACTGTTTTTT
once	TRBD2	TRBV7-2	TRBJ2-7	CASSLWASGRISYEQYF	TGTGCCAGCAGCCTGTGGGCTAGCGGAAGGATCTCCTACGAGCAGTACTTC
.	.	TRBV7-2	TRBJ1-1	CASSLGSTEAFF	TGTGCCAGCAGCTTAGGTTCTACCGAAGCTTTCTTT
.	.	TRBV7-2	TRBJ1-5	CASSLAAGYQPQHF	TGTGCCAGCAGCTTAGCCGCAGGATATCAGCCCCAGCATTTT
.	.	TRBV5-1	TRBJ1-4	CASSLALTASATNEKLFF	TGCGCCAGCAGCTTGGCCCTGACAGCTAGTGCAACTAATGAAAAACTGTTTTTT
few	.	TRBV2	TRBJ1-5	CASMVGGNQPQHF	TGTGCCAGCATGGTCGGCGGGAATCAGCCCCAGCATTTT